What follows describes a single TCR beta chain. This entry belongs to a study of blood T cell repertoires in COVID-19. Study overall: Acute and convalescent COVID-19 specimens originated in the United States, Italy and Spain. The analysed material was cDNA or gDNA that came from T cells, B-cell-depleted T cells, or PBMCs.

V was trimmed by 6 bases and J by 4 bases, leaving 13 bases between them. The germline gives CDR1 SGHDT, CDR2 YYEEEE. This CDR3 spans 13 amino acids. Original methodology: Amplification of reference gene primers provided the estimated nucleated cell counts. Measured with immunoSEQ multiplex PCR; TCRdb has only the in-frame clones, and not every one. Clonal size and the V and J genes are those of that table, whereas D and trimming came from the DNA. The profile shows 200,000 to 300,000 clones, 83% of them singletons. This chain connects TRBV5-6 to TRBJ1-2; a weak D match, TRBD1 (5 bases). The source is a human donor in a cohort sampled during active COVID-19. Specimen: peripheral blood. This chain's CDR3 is CASTLDRFYGYTF. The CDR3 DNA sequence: TGTGCCAGCACCCTAGACAGATTCTATGGCTACACCTTC.